This T cell receptor beta chain was identified in a study of blood T cell repertoires in COVID-19 (dated by TCRdb to 2020 to 2022). Turning to the overall study: The collaborator samples originated in the United States, Italy and Spain and spanned the acute and convalescent phases of COVID-19. The material from the prospective study consisted of cDNA or gDNA derived from T cells, B-cell-depleted T cells, or PBMCs. Deeply sampled blood TCRbeta repertoires from subjects exposed to, actively infected with, or recovered from COVID-19 were included in the dataset. The repertoires were released in a freely available public database meant as a resource for research on the immune response to SARS-CoV-2. Samples were obtained from the ongoing ImmuneRACE study (first 160 participants) and from over 1,000 subjects provided by 6 global collaborators. Nearly every sample came with metadata listing a de-identified subject ID, COVID-19 status, age in years and sex. Where HLA class I and class II types were available, the types were taken from metadata supplied by the sample provider, not from assay-based typing.

The CDR3 runs 18 residues from the cysteine to the phenylalanine. Left in the record is the CDR3 DNA by itself, 54 bases read in frame from the first base. Sequences LGHDT (CDR1) and YNNKEL (CDR2) are obtained from the germline V gene (reference sequence). Trimming takes 0 bases from V and 0 bases from J, and the germline ends sit 17 bases apart. As to this clone: No antigen is known for it. No quality values exist for individual bases; no much larger clone is one base distant.

Participants in the prospective study were enrolled through a virtual design, were aged about 18 to 90 years, and lived in approximately 24 United States geographic areas. In the prospective study, cohorts were assigned on the basis of participant-reported clinical history obtained from a screening survey and a study questionnaire. ImmuneRACE Cohort 3 recovered participants were defined by two consecutive negative NP/OP PCR tests, healthcare professional clearance, or symptom resolution. In the prospective study, whole blood, serum and a nasopharyngeal or oropharyngeal swab were collected from each participant by mobile phlebotomists. Participants in the prospective study had the option to provide additional blood draws and questionnaires over an approximately 2-month period. Blood samples from the prospective study were shipped frozen or at room temperature prior to DNA extraction. Broader findings and caveats from the paper: Clinical and demographic metadata were provided uncurated, with the amount varying by source and participant.

TCRbeta CDR3 regions were amplified from genomic DNA using the immunoSEQ Assay, a bias-controlled multiplex PCR. Per the source publication's procedure: The number of nucleated cells in each sample was estimated from the amplification of reference gene primers within the assay. Sequence reads were collapsed and filtered to measure the absolute abundance of every unique TCRbeta CDR3 rearrangement. Productive Simpson clonality was computed per sample as the square root of Simpson's diversity index over productive rearrangements. Held by TCRdb, this immuneACCESS table contains in-frame sequences only and omits some clones. Under half of the omission traces to an unresolved V gene where checked; the cause of the rest is unknown. V and J calls and clone size come straight from that table; D and trimming were deduced from the DNA. This sample holds fewer than 250,000 clones; 70% to 90% were observed only once. The leading ten clones occupy less than 14% of the sample.

The specimen sequenced was PBMCs or T cells enriched from blood (not recorded which). This TCR derives from a man aged 30 to 39 who had recovered from COVID-19. Rearrangement joined TRBV3-1 (or the pseudogene TRBV3-2) to TRBJ1-1; the D gene is perhaps TRBD1, from 5 matching bases. CDR3 sequence: CASSQDRGVTWMNTEAFF. The nucleotide sequence reads TGTGCCAGCAGCCAAGATAGGGGTGTAACGTGGATGAACACTGAAGCTTTCTTT.